This record concerns one TCR beta chain sequence. Its specificity is not known. The CDR3 is 15 residues long. Germline-derived CDR1 and CDR2 are LGHNA and YNFKEQ. The trim removed 4 bases at V and 4 bases at J, leaving 5 bases unmatched. Time point meaning: pre-sensitization, week 0. Treatment given: therapeutic diphenylcyclopropenone sensitization with weekly scalp DPC. These data come from a study of human T cells and chemical hapten exposure. Study background: On approximately 2 cm by approximately 2 cm of upper inner arm skin, sensitization was performed with 2% DPC. Study outcomes and limitations: There was alopecia in the donors, so their immune response may differ from that of healthy people.

Each cDNA molecule in the library carried unique molecular identifiers. One entry per CDR3 protein results from TCRdb running MiXCR on the RACE reads. Here the sample spans about 68,000 distinct CDR3 sequences, 9.5% to 13% being singletons. V is TRBV4-2 and J is TRBJ1-1, with 11 nucleotides matching TRBD1. The TCR sequence derives from a woman aged 45 to 65 with alopecia areata. Some clones in this sample may be carry-over from other donors' samples. The material was whole blood, obtained in connection with sensitization to the hapten diphenylcyclopropenone (DPC). In DNA, the CDR3 is TGTGCCAGCAGCCGTCCCGGGACAGGGGGCACTGAAGCTTTCTTT. It codes for CASSRPGTGGTEAFF.